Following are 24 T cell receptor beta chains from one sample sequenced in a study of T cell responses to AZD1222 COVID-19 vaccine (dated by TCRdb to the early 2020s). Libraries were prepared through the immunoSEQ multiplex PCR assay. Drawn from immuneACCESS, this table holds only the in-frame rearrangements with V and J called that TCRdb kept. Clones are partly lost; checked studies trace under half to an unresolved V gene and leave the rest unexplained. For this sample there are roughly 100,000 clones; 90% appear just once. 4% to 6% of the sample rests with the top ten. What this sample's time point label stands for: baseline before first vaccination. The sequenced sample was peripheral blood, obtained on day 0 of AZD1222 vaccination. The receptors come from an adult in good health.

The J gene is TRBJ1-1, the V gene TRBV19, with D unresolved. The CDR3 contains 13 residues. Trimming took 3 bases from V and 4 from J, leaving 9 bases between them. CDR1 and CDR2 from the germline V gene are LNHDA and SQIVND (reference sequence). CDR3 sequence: CASSILVGTEAFF. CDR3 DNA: TGTGCCAGTAGTATTCTGGTAGGCACTGAAGCTTTCTTT.

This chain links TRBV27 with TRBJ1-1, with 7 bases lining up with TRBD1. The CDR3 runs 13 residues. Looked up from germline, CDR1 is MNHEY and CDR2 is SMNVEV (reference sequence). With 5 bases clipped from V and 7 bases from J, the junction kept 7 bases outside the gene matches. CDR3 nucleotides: TGTGCCAGCAGTCGACAGGGAAAGATTGAAGCTTTCTTT. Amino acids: CASSRQGKIEAFF.

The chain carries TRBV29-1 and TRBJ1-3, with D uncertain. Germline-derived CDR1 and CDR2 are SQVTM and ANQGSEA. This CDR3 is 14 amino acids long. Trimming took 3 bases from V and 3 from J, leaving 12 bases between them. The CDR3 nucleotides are TGCAGCGTTGAGGAGGGAATCAGTGGAAACACCATATATTTT. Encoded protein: CSVEEGISGNTIYF. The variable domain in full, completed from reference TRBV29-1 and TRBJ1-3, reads SAVISQKPSRDICQRGTSLTIQCQVDSQVTMMFWYRQQPGQSLTLIATANQGSEATYESGFVIDKFPISRPNLTFSTLTVSNMSPEDSSIYLCSVEEGISGNTIYFGEGSWLTVV.

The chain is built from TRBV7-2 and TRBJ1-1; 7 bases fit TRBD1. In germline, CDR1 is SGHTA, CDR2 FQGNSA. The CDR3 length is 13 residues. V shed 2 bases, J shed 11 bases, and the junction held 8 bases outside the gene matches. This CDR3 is CASSLQGGLLAFF. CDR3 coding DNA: TGTGCCAGCAGCTTACAGGGGGGGTTGTTGGCTTTCTTT.

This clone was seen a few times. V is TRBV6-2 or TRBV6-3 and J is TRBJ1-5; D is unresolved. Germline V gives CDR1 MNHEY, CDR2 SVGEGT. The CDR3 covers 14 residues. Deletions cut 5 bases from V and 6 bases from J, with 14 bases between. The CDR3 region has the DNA TGTGCCAGCAGTCCCGATGGGGAAAGTCAGCCCCAGCATTTT. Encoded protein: CASSPDGESQPQHF.

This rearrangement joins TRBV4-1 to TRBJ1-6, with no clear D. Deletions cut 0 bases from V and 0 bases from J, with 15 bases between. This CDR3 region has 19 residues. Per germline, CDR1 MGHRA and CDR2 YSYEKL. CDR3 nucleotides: TGCGCCAGCAGCCAAGATTTATTCGGACTTAGCTCCTATAATTCACCCCTCCACTTT. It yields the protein CASSQDLFGLSSYNSPLHF.

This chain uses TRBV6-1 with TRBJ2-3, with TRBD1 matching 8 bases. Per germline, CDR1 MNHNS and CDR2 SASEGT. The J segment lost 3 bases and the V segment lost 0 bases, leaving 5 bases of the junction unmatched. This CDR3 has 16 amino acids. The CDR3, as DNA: TGTGCCAGCAGTGAAGCGCAACGACAGGGGACAGATACGCAGTATTTT. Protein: CASSEAQRQGTDTQYF.

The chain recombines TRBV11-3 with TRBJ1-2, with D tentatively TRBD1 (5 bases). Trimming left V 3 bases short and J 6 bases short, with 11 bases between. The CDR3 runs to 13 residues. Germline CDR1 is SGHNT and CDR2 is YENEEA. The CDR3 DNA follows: TGTGCCAGCAGCTTGGGGCAGGGTGATGGCTACACCTTC. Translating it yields CASSLGQGDGYTF. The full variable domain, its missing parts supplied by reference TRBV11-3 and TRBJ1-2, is EAGVVQSPRYKIIEKKQPVAFWCNPISGHNTLYWYLQNLGQGPELLIRYENEEAVDDSQLPKDRFSAERLKGVDSTLKIQPAELGDSAVYLCASSLGQGDGYTFGSGTRLTVV.

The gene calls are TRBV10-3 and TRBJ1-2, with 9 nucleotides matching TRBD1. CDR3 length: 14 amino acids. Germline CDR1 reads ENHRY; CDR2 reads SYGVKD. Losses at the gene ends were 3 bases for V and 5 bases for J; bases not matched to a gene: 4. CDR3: CAISDGTGSYGYTF. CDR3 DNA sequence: TGTGCCATCAGTGACGGGACAGGGTCTTATGGCTACACCTTC.

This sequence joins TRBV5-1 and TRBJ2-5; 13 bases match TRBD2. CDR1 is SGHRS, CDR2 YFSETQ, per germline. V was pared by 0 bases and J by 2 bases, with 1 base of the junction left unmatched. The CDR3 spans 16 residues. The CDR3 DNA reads TGCGCCAGCAGCTTGGGGACTAGCGGGGGTCAAGAGACCCAGTACTTC. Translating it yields CASSLGTSGGQETQYF.

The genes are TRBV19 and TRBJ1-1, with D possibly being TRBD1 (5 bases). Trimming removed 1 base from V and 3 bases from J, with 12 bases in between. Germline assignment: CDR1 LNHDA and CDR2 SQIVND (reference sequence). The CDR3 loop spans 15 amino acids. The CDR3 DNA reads TGTGCCAGTAGTATAGGGGGGGGAACGGACACTGAAGCTTTCTTT. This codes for CASSIGGGTDTEAFF.

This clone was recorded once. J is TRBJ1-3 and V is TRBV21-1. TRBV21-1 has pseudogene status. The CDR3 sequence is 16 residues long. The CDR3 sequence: CASSSLPHPSGNTIYF. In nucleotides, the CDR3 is TGTGCCAGCAGTTCCCTGCCCCATCCCTCTGGAAACACCATATATTTT.

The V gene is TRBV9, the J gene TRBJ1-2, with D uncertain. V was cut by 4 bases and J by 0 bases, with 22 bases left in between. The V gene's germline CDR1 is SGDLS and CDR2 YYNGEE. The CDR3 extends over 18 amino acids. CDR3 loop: CASSSTGDLALTNYGYTF. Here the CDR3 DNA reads TGTGCCAGCAGCTCCACCGGGGATCTTGCACTAACTAACTATGGCTACACCTTC.

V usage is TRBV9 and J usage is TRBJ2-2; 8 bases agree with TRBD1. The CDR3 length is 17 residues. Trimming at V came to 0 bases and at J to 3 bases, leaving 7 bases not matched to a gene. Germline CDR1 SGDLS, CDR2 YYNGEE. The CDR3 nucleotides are TGTGCCAGCAGCGTAGTAGGGACAGGAATCTACACCGGGGAGCTGTTTTTT. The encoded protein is CASSVVGTGIYTGELFF.

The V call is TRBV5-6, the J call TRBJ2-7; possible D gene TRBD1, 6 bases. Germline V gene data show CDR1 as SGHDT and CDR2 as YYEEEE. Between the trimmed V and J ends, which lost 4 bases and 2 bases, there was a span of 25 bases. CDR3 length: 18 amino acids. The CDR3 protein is CASSPRLITGQKTYEQYF. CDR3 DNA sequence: TGTGCCAGCAGCCCACGCCTAATAACAGGGCAGAAAACCTACGAGCAGTACTTC. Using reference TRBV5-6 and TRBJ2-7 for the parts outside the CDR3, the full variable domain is DAGVTQSPTHLIKTRGQQVTLRCSPKSGHDTVSWYQQALGQGPQFIFQYYEEEERQRGNFPDRFSGHQFPNYSSELNVNALLLGDSALYLCASSPRLITGQKTYEQYFGPGTRLTVT.

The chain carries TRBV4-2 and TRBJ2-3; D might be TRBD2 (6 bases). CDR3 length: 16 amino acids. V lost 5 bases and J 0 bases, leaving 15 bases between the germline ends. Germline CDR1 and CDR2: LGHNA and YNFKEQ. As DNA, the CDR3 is TGTGCCAGCAGCAAGTGGACTGGGGGGAGCACAGATACGCAGTATTTT. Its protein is CASSKWTGGSTDTQYF.

CDR3 sequence reads: CASSVGGKTEQFF. The CDR3 nucleotides are TGTGCCAGCAGCGTAGGAGGTAAGACTGAGCAGTTCTTC. The V call is TRBV9, the J call TRBJ2-1, with unresolved D. V lost 0 bases and J lost 9, with 10 bases in between. Germline CDR1 is SGDLS and CDR2 is YYNGEE. The CDR3 has 13 residues.

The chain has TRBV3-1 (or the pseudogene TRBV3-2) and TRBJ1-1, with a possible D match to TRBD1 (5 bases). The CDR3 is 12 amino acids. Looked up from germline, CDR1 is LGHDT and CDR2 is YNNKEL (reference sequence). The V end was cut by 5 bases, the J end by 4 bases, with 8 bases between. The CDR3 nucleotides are TGTGCCAGCAGCGGGACTGGCACTGAAGCTTTCTTT. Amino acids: CASSGTGTEAFF.

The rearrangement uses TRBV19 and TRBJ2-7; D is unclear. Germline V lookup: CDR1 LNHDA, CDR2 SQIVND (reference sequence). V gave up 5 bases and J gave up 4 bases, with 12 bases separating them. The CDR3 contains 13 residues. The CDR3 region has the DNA TGTGCCAGTAGTGGCATCGACAAGTACGAGCAGTACTTC. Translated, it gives CASSGIDKYEQYF.

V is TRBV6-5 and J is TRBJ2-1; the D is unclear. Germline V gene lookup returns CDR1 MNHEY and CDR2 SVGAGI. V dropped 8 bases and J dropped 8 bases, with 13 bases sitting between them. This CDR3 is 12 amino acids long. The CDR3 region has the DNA TGTGCCAGCGTCCGATATGGGGATGAGCAGTTCTTC. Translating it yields CASVRYGDEQFF.

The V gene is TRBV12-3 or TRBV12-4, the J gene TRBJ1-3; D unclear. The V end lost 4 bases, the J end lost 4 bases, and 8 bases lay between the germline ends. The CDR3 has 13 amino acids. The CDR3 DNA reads TGTGCCAGCAGTTGGTTCGTGGGAAACACCATATATTTT. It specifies CASSWFVGNTIYF.

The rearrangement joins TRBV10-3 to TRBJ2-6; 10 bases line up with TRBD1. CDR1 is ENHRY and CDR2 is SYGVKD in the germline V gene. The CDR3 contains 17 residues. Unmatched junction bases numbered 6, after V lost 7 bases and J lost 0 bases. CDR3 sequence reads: CAITAGDRGSGANVLTF. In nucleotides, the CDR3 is TGTGCCATCACGGCGGGGGACAGGGGCTCTGGGGCCAACGTCCTGACTTTC.

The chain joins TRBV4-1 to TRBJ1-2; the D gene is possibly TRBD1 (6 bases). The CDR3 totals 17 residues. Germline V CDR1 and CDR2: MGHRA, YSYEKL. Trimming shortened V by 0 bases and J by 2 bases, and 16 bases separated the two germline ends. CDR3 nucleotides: TGCGCCAGCAGCCAAGATAGGAACGGGGGCCGGAACTATGGCTACACCTTC. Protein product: CASSQDRNGGRNYGYTF.

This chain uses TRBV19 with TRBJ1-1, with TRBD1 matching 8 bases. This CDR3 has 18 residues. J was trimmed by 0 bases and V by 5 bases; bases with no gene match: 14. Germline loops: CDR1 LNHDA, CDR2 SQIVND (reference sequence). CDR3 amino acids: CASSARQGRFEMNTEAFF. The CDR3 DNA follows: TGTGCCAGTAGTGCACGACAGGGGAGGTTCGAAATGAACACTGAAGCTTTCTTT.